This TCR beta chain originates from a study of shared clonotypes between healthy human individuals. The wider study: Per-donor plates numbered three CD4 naive, three CD4 memory, two CD8 naive and one CD8 memory.

Findings and caveats of the study: Large sequencing depth failed to make sorted-subset sequencing complete, rarefaction showed.

Sequencing was at deep level. In the original analysis: Filtering differed since immunoSEQ provided only junctions, with no quality scores. The assay was immunoSEQ multiplex PCR, and TCRdb's table has in-frame clones only and misses some. V, J and clone size are taken as reported in that table, and D and trimming were inferred from the DNA itself. The repertoire holds roughly 2.5 million clones, with about 92% as singletons. This clone is a singleton in its sample. Its specificity is unknown. Trimming shortened V by 4 bases and J by 0 bases, and 11 bases separated the two germline ends. The CDR3 runs to 16 residues. From germline, CDR1 is SGHRS and CDR2 YFSETQ.

The sample consisted of naive CD4+ T cells sorted from blood. Indicated subset: CD45RA+ positively selected. The receptor was isolated from a man aged 18 to 30 in good health. The chain has TRBV5-1 and TRBJ2-6; D remains ambiguous. The CDR3: CASSLRPLSGANVLTF. DNA for the CDR3: TGCGCCAGCAGCCTGCGACCGCTCTCTGGGGCCAACGTCCTGACTTTC.